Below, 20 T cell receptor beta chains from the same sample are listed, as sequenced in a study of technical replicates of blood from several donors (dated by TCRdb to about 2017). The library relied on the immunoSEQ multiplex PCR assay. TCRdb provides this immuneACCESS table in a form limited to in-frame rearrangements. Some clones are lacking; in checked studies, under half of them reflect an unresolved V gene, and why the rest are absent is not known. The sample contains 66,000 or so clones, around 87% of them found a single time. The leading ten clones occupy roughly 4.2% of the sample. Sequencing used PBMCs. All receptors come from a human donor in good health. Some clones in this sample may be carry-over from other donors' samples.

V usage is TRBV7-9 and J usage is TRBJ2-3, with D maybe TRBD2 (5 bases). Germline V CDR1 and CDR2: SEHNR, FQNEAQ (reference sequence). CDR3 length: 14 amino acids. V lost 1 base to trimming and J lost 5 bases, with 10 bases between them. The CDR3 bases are TGTGCCAGCAGCTTAGTCGGGGATATAGATACGCAGTATTTT. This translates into CASSLVGDIDTQYF.

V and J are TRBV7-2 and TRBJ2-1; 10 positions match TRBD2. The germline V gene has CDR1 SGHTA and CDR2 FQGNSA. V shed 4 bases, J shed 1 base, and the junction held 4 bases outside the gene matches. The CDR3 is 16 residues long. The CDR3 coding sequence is TGTGCCAGCAGCTACGTAGCGGGAGGATCCTACAATGAGCAGTTCTTC. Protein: CASSYVAGGSYNEQFF.

The CDR3 loop is CSVDRASTDTQYF. The CDR3 DNA sequence: TGCAGCGTCGACAGGGCTAGCACAGATACGCAGTATTTT. The rearrangement links TRBV29-1 to TRBJ2-3; 7 nucleotides align to TRBD1. With 6 bases clipped from V and 0 bases from J, the junction kept 3 bases outside the gene matches. The germline CDR1 and CDR2 sequences are SQVTM and ANQGSEA. This CDR3 contains 13 residues.

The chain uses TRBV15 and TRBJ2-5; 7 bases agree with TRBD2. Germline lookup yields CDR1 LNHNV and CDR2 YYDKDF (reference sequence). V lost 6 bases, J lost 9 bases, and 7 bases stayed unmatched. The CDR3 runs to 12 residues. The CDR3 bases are TGTGCCACCAGGTCAGATCGGGGGGCCCAGTACTTC. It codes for CATRSDRGAQYF.

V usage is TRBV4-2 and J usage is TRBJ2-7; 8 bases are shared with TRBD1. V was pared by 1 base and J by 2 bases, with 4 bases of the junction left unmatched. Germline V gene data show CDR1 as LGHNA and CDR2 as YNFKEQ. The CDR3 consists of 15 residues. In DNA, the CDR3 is TGTGCCAGCAGCCAAGGAACAGGGGGTACCTACGAGCAGTACTTC. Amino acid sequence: CASSQGTGGTYEQYF.

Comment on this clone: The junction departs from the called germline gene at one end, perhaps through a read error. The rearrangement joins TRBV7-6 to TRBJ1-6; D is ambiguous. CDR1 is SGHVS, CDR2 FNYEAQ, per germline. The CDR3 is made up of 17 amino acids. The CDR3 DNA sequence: TGTGCCAGCAGTTTAGAGGTGCAGGTTTCCTATAATTCACCCCTCCACTTT. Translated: CASSLEVQVSYNSPLHF.

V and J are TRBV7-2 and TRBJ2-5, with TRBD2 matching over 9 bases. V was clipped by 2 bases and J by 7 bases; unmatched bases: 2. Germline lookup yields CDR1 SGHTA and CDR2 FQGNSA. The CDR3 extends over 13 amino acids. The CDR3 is CASSLWREGTQYF. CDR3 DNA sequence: TGTGCCAGCAGCTTATGGCGGGAGGGGACCCAGTACTTC.

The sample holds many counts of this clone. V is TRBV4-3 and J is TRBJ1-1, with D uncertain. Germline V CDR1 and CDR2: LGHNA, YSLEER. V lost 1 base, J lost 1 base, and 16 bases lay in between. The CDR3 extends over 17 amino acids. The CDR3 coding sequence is TGCGCCAGCAGCCAAGGTCCCCCGTCGGGTGGGAACACTGAAGCTTTCTTT. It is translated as CASSQGPPSGGNTEAFF.

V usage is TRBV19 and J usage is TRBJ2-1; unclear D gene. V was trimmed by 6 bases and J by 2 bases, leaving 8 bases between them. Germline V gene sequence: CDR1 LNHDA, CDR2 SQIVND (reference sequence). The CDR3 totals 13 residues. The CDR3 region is CASSRLAYNEQFF. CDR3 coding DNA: TGTGCCAGTAGCAGACTGGCCTACAATGAGCAGTTCTTC.

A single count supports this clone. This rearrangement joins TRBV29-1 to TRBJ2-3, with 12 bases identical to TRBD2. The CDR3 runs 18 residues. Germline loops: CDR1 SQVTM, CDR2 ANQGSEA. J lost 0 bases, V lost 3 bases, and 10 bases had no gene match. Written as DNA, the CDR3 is TGCAGCGTTGAGGCTAGCGGGAGGGCCGGGTTTAGCACAGATACGCAGTATTTT. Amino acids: CSVEASGRAGFSTDTQYF.

The CDR3 region is CASSPSGAPNQPQHF. The CDR3 coding sequence is TGTGCCAGCTCACCCTCTGGGGCCCCCAATCAGCCCCAGCATTTT. The rearrangement uses TRBV18 and TRBJ1-5, with D perhaps matching TRBD1 (5 bases). Germline CDR1 and CDR2: KGHSH and LQKENI. The CDR3 loop spans 15 amino acids. V lost 3 bases to trimming and J lost 3 bases, with 12 bases between them.

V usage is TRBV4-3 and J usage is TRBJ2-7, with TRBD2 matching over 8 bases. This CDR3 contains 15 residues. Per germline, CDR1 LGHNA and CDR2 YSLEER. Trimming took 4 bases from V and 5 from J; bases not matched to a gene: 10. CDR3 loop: CASSPGAGVRNEQYF. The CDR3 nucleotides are TGCGCCAGCAGCCCGGGAGCGGGAGTGAGGAACGAGCAGTACTTC.

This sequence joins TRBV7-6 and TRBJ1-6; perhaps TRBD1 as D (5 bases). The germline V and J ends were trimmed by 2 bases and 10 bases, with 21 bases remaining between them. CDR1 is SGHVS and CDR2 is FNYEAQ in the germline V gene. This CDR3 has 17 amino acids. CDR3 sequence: CASSLWGRGSPGSPLHF. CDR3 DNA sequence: TGTGCCAGCAGCTTATGGGGTCGGGGGTCGCCGGGGTCACCCCTCCACTTT.

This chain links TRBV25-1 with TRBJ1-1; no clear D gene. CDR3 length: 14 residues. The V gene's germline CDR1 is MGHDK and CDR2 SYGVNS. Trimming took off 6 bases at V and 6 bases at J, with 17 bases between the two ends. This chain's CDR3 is CASRRPGSSAEAFF. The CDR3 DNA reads TGTGCCAGCAGGAGGCCGGGATCGAGCGCTGAAGCTTTCTTT.

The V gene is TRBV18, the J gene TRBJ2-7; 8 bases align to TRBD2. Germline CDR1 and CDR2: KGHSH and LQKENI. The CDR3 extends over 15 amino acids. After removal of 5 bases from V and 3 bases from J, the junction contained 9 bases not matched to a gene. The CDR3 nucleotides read TGTGCCAGCTCAATTGATACTAGCGGATACTACGAGCAGTACTTC. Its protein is CASSIDTSGYYEQYF.

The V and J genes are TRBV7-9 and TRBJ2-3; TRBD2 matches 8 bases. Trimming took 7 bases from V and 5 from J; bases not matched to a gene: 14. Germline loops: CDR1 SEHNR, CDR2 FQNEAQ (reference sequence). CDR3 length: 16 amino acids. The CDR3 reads CASILIRGGVVDTQYF. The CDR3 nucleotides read TGTGCCAGCATCCTAATTCGGGGGGGCGTTGTAGATACGCAGTATTTT. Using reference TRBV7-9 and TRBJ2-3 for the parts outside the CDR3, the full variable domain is DTGVSQNPRHKITKRGQNVTFRCDPISEHNRLYWYRQTLGQGPEFLTYFQNEAQLEKSRLLSDRFSAERPKGSFSTLEIQRTEQGDSAMYLCASILIRGGVVDTQYFGPGTRLTVL.

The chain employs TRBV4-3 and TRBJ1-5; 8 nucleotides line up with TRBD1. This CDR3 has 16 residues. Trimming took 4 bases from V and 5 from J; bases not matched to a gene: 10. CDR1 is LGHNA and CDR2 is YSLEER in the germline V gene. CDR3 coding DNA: TGCGCCAGCAGCCCTCAAGCCGGGACAGGTCATCAGCCCCAGCATTTT. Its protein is CASSPQAGTGHQPQHF.

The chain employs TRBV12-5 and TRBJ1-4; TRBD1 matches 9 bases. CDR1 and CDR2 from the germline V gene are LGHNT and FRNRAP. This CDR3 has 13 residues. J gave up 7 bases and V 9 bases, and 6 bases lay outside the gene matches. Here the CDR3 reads CASYRGLGEKLFF. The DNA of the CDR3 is TGTGCTAGCTACAGGGGGCTGGGTGAAAAACTGTTTTTT.

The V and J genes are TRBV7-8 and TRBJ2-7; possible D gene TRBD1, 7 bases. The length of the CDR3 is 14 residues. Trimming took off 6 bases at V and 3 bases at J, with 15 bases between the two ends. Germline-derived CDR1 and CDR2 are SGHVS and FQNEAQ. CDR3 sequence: CASRAGGRSYEQYF. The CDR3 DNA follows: TGTGCCAGCAGGGCAGGGGGGAGAAGCTACGAGCAGTACTTC.

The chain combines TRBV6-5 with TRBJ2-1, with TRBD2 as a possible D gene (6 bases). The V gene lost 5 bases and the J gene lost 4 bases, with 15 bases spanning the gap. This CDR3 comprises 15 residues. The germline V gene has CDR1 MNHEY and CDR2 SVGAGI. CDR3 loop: CASSPRRRGYNEQFF. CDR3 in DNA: TGTGCCAGCAGTCCCCGGCGCCGGGGGTACAATGAGCAGTTCTTC.